The 32 T cell receptor beta chains below were found in one sample sequenced in a study of OX40 agonist ivuxolimab in advanced cancers. Repertoires were generated with immunoSEQ multiplex PCR, while TCRdb's copy carries only in-frame clones and drops some. The table shows some 110,000 clones, with about nine tenths occurring only once. The material was CD4+ or CD8+ T cells sorted from blood, obtained in a trial of the OX40 agonist ivuxolimab. These receptors were taken from an adult with an advanced solid tumor such as melanoma, head and neck, liver or kidney cancer.

The chain carries TRBV7-8 and TRBJ2-7, with D maybe TRBD2 (5 bases). Trimming took 8 bases from V and 2 from J, leaving 7 bases between them. This CDR3 region has 11 residues. Per the germline V gene, CDR1 is SGHVS and CDR2 is FQNEAQ. DNA of the CDR3: TGTGCCAGCGGGGAGACCTACGAGCAGTACTTC. Translation: CASGETYEQYF.

This rearrangement joins TRBV28 to TRBJ1-1; 7 nucleotides agree with TRBD1. J was trimmed by 9 bases and V by 5 bases; bases with no gene match: 6. This CDR3 region has 12 residues. Germline assignment: CDR1 MDHEN and CDR2 SYDVKM. This CDR3 is CASSQRDSKAFF. The CDR3 coding sequence is TGTGCCAGCAGTCAGCGGGACAGCAAAGCTTTCTTT.

CDR3 coding DNA: TGTGCCAGCAGTTACTCGAGCGGGGAACGGGATGAAAAACTGTTTTTT. Translating gives CASSYSSGERDEKLFF. The rearrangement joins TRBV6-6 to TRBJ1-4; D remains unclear. Trimming removed 0 bases from V and 6 bases from J, with 14 bases in between. From germline, CDR1 is MNHNY and CDR2 SVGAGI (reference sequence). This CDR3 comprises 16 residues.

The CDR3 is CASSLLGRDNYGYTF. CDR3 sequence (DNA): TGTGCCAGCAGTTTATTAGGTAGGGACAACTATGGCTACACCTTC. The genes are TRBV28 and TRBJ1-2, with D maybe TRBD1 (5 bases). Germline loops: CDR1 MDHEN, CDR2 SYDVKM. The CDR3 is made up of 15 amino acids. Trimming shortened V by 1 base and J by 2 bases, and 11 bases separated the two germline ends.

The V and J genes are TRBV2 and TRBJ2-7, with 10 bases lining up with TRBD2. With 5 bases clipped from V and 7 bases from J, the junction kept 11 bases outside the gene matches. Germline CDR1 is SNHLY and CDR2 is FYNNEI. This CDR3 is 15 amino acids long. This CDR3 reads CASSRLAGGSSEQYF. CDR3 DNA: TGTGCCAGCAGTCGATTAGCGGGGGGCTCCTCGGAGCAGTACTTC.

The rearrangement joins TRBV18 to TRBJ2-4; 8 bases map to TRBD1. Germline values: CDR1 KGHSH, CDR2 LQKENI. Trimming took 5 bases from V and 1 from J; bases not matched to a gene: 4. The CDR3 length is 15 residues. The CDR3 nucleotides are TGTGCCAGCTCAACGACAGGGGTGGCCAAAAACATTCAGTACTTC. Its protein product is CASSTTGVAKNIQYF. Drawing the rest from reference TRBV18 and TRBJ2-4, the complete variable domain is NAGVMQNPRHLVRRRGQEARLRCSPMKGHSHVYWYRQLPEEGLKFMVYLQKENIIDESGMPKERFSAEFPKEGPSILRIQQVVRGDSAAYFCASSTTGVAKNIQYFGAGTRLSVL.

The rearrangement links TRBV6-5 to TRBJ2-3; 7 nucleotides line up with TRBD2. Germline V gives CDR1 MNHEY, CDR2 SVGAGI. V lost 6 bases to trimming and J lost 3 bases; unmatched junction nucleotides: 3. The CDR3 loop spans 13 amino acids. The CDR3 DNA reads TGTGCCAGCAGAGGCGGGGGAACAGATACGCAGTATTTT. Translated, it gives CASRGGGTDTQYF.

The chain recombines TRBV7-9 with TRBJ1-2; TRBD1 matches 10 bases. V shed 4 bases, J shed 8 bases, and the junction held 16 bases outside the gene matches. The CDR3 extends over 17 amino acids. Germline V CDR1 and CDR2: SEHNR, FQNEAQ (reference sequence). In DNA form, the CDR3 reads TGTGCCAGCAGCTCCCCCCGGGGACAGGGGCGTGTGGTGGGCTACACCTTC. Its protein is CASSSPRGQGRVVGYTF.

CDR3 sequence reads: CASSYSDGGPQAFF. The CDR3 region has the DNA TGTGCCAGCAGTTACTCGGACGGGGGACCTCAAGCTTTCTTT. The rearrangement joins TRBV6-6 to TRBJ1-1, with TRBD1 as a possible D gene (5 bases). The CDR3 has 14 amino acids. Germline V lookup: CDR1 MNHNY, CDR2 SVGAGI (reference sequence). V lost 0 bases and J lost 9, with 14 bases in between.

This rearrangement joins TRBV5-4 to TRBJ1-2; 8 bases are shared with TRBD1. Germline V gene data show CDR1 as SGHNT and CDR2 as YYREEE (reference sequence). The CDR3 is 13 amino acids. Trimming at V came to 3 bases and at J to 4 bases, leaving 2 bases not matched to a gene. This CDR3 reads CASSSTGGYGYTF. CDR3 nucleotide sequence: TGTGCCAGCAGCTCAACAGGGGGCTATGGCTACACCTTC.

The chain uses TRBV19 and TRBJ1-5, with 7 bases lining up with TRBD1. This CDR3 is built from 16 residues. CDR1 and CDR2 (germline): LNHDA, SQIVND (reference sequence). V lost 4 bases and J lost 4; bases outside the gene matches: 10. This CDR3 is CASSTGGGASNQPQHF. The CDR3 nucleotides are TGTGCCAGTAGTACAGGGGGTGGGGCATCGAATCAGCCCCAGCATTTT.

The rearrangement uses TRBV18 and TRBJ1-6, with 10 bases identical to TRBD1. The germline gives CDR1 KGHSH, CDR2 LQKENI. Trimming cost V 1 base and J 8 bases; bases outside gene matches: 2. The CDR3 spans 15 residues. CDR3 protein: CASSPQTGGDSPLHF. The DNA of the CDR3 is TGTGCCAGCTCACCACAGACAGGGGGCGATTCACCCCTCCACTTT.

The chain links TRBV7-9 to TRBJ2-3; unclear D gene. The CDR3 length is 13 residues. Between the trimmed V and J ends, which lost 3 bases and 0 bases, there was a span of 4 bases. CDR1 is SEHNR and CDR2 is FQNEAQ in the germline V gene (reference sequence). The CDR3 sequence: CASSLYSTDTQYF. The CDR3 region has the DNA TGTGCCAGCAGCTTGTACAGCACAGATACGCAGTATTTT.

CDR3 coding DNA: TGTGCCAGCAGTTTTTCCTTACAGGTCCATGAGCAGTTCTTC. Translating it yields CASSFSLQVHEQFF. The chain carries TRBV28 and TRBJ2-1; TRBD1 is a possible D gene (5 bases). The CDR3 runs 14 residues. Germline assignment: CDR1 MDHEN and CDR2 SYDVKM. V was trimmed by 3 bases and J by 8 bases, leaving 14 bases between them.

V and J are TRBV28 and TRBJ1-2, with D hard to call. The CDR3 has 14 residues. CDR1 is MDHEN, CDR2 SYDVKM, per germline. V was shortened by 2 bases and J by 4 bases, with 11 bases between the two germline ends. CDR3 coding DNA: TGTGCCAGCAGTTTACTTAGTTCTTTCTATGGCTACACCTTC. It encodes CASSLLSSFYGYTF.

This clone was recorded only once. The rearrangement uses TRBV5-1 and TRBJ1-3, with D maybe TRBD1 (5 bases). V lost 7 bases, J lost 2 bases, and 10 bases lay in between. CDR1 and CDR2 (germline): SGHRS, YFSETQ. The CDR3 totals 13 residues. Here the CDR3 DNA reads TGCGCCAGCCGATCAGGGACTGGAAACACCATATATTTT. It encodes CASRSGTGNTIYF.

The chain carries TRBV7-8 and TRBJ1-3, with a weak D call TRBD1 (5 bases). The CDR3 runs 15 residues. The V and J ends lost 9 bases and 0 bases respectively, with 15 bases between them. In germline, CDR1 is SGHVS, CDR2 FQNEAQ. CDR3 coding DNA: TGTGCCAGTACCCGGGACGGTAGCTCTGGAAACACCATATATTTT. This codes for CASTRDGSSGNTIYF.

The chain has TRBV5-1 and TRBJ1-2; D is unresolved. From germline, CDR1 is SGHRS and CDR2 YFSETQ. Trimming took 4 bases from V and 2 from J, leaving 9 bases between them. This CDR3 is 13 amino acids long. The CDR3 nucleotides are TGCGCCAGCAGCCCCTGGAGCAACTATGGCTACACCTTC. Protein: CASSPWSNYGYTF.

V and J are TRBV10-3 and TRBJ1-5; D gene uncertain. Germline CDR1 ENHRY, CDR2 SYGVKD. CDR3 length: 12 residues. Trimming pared 10 bases from V and 5 bases from J, leaving 12 bases between. The CDR3 sequence: CATNDPDQPQHF. Written as DNA, the CDR3 is TGTGCCACTAACGACCCGGATCAGCCCCAGCATTTT.

V gene TRBV4-3 combines with J gene TRBJ2-1, with 7 bases that match TRBD2. Germline trimming cut 4 bases from V and 8 bases from J; bases unmatched to any gene: 8. CDR1 LGHNA and CDR2 YSLEER come from the germline V gene. The CDR3 sequence is 14 residues long. The DNA of the CDR3 is TGCGCCAGCAGCCCGAGGGTTGGGGGGGATGAGCAGTTCTTC. It encodes CASSPRVGGDEQFF.

The rearrangement joins TRBV7-2 to TRBJ2-7; D ambiguous. V shed 3 bases and J shed 7 bases, with 10 bases lying between them. The CDR3 contains 12 residues. Germline CDR1 is SGHTA and CDR2 is FQGNSA. CDR3 DNA sequence: TGTGCCAGCAGCTTTAGCTCGGGTGAGCAGTACTTC. Amino acid sequence: CASSFSSGEQYF.

This clone was seen a handful of times. The genes are TRBV7-9 and TRBJ1-1; maybe TRBD1 (6 bases). V lost 8 bases to trimming and J lost 4 bases, with 14 bases between them. Germline-derived CDR1 and CDR2 are SEHNR and FQNEAQ (reference sequence). CDR3 length equals 13 residues. CDR3 protein: CASLGGRGTEAFF. The CDR3 coding sequence is TGTGCCAGCCTTGGGGGGCGTGGCACTGAAGCTTTCTTT.

The rearrangement joins TRBV19 to TRBJ2-7; 8 bases fit TRBD1. Germline CDR1 is LNHDA and CDR2 is SQIVND (reference sequence). The V gene end was trimmed by 3 bases and the J gene end by 1 base; junction bases not matched to a gene: 5. The CDR3 runs 15 residues. The CDR3 protein is CASSIAGQASYEQYF. The CDR3 coding sequence is TGTGCCAGTAGTATCGCGGGACAGGCATCCTACGAGCAGTACTTC.

The chain couples TRBV27 to TRBJ2-3; D ambiguous. From germline, CDR1 is MNHEY and CDR2 SMNVEV (reference sequence). The V end lost 3 bases, the J end lost 0 bases, and 4 bases lay between the germline ends. The CDR3 is made up of 13 amino acids. This CDR3 reads CASSFFSTDTQYF. The CDR3 DNA follows: TGTGCCAGCAGTTTCTTCAGCACAGATACGCAGTATTTT.

This clone appeared a single time. V usage is TRBV5-4 and J usage is TRBJ1-1, with D hard to call. Germline V lookup: CDR1 SGHNT, CDR2 YYREEE (reference sequence). V was pared by 0 bases and J by 4 bases, with 13 bases between. CDR3 length: 15 residues. Here the CDR3 reads CASSLAGGLLTEAFF. The CDR3 DNA is TGTGCCAGCAGCTTGGCCGGAGGACTCCTCACTGAAGCTTTCTTT.

This rearrangement joins TRBV19 to TRBJ2-7, with D uncertain. Germline V gene lookup returns CDR1 LNHDA and CDR2 SQIVND (reference sequence). Trimming pared 7 bases from V and 3 bases from J, leaving 10 bases between. The CDR3 is 12 amino acids. For the CDR3, the DNA is TGTGCCAGTACGGGCGGAAGCTACGAGCAGTACTTC. Translating it yields CASTGGSYEQYF. The full variable domain, in which reference TRBV19 and TRBJ2-7 provide the parts outside the CDR3, is DGGITQSPKYLFRKEGQNVTLSCEQNLNHDAMYWYRQDPGQGLRLIYYSQIVNDFQKGDIAEGYSVSREKKESFPLTVTSAQKNPTAFYLCASTGGSYEQYFGPGTRLTVT.

This clone was found once. The chain combines TRBV19 with TRBJ1-1, with 8 bases lining up with TRBD1. The CDR3 is 14 residues long. The germline gives CDR1 LNHDA, CDR2 SQIVND (reference sequence). V lost 6 bases to trimming and J lost 7 bases; unmatched junction nucleotides: 10. The chain's CDR3 is CASSVQGAQGEAFF. Written as DNA, the CDR3 is TGTGCCAGTAGCGTCCAGGGGGCGCAGGGTGAAGCTTTCTTT.

The chain has TRBV20-1 and TRBJ1-2; D remains ambiguous. This CDR3 contains 9 residues. The germline CDR1 and CDR2 sequences are DFQATT and SNEGSKA (reference sequence). V lost 5 bases and J 5 bases, leaving 3 bases between the germline ends. The CDR3 is CSALYGYTF. The DNA of the CDR3 is TGCAGTGCTTTATATGGCTACACCTTC.

V usage is TRBV28 and J usage is TRBJ1-3; 7 bases map to TRBD1. The CDR3 covers 15 residues. Per germline, CDR1 MDHEN and CDR2 SYDVKM. After removal of 6 bases from V and 0 bases from J, the junction contained 5 bases not matched to a gene. The CDR3 region has the DNA TGTGCCAGCAGCCGACAGGGTTCCTCTGGAAACACCATATATTTT. Its translation: CASSRQGSSGNTIYF. The entire variable domain, with the rest obtained from reference TRBV28 and TRBJ1-3, is as follows: DVKVTQSSRYLVKRTGEKVFLECVQDMDHENMFWYRQDPGLGLRLIYFSYDVKMKEKGDIPEGYSVSREKKERFSLILESASTNQTSMYLCASSRQGSSGNTIYFGEGSWLTVV.

On this clone: Other DNA variants within this sample encode the same CDR3. This chain links TRBV7-2 with TRBJ1-1; no firm D call. Germline CDR1 reads SGHTA; CDR2 reads FQGNSA. This CDR3 has 13 residues. Between the trimmed V and J ends, which lost 1 base and 0 bases, there was a span of 3 bases. CDR3 loop: CASSLEMNTEAFF. The CDR3 DNA reads TGTGCCAGCAGCTTAGAAATGAACACTGAAGCTTTCTTT. Looking up the rest from reference TRBV7-2 and TRBJ1-1 gives the full variable domain: GAGVSQSPSNKVTEKGKDVELRCDPISGHTALYWYRQSLGQGLEFLIYFQGNSAPDKSGLPSDRFSAERTGGSVSTLTIQRTQQEDSAVYLCASSLEMNTEAFFGQGTRLTVV.

The V call is TRBV7-2, the J call TRBJ2-5, with D perhaps matching TRBD1 or TRBD2 (6 bases each). Judging by the DNA end, TRBJ2-7 fits better; the J call may be wrong. Per germline, CDR1 SGHTA and CDR2 FQGNSA. CDR3 length: 17 residues. For the CDR3, the DNA is TGTGCCAGCAGCCTGGCCGGGGGCCTCACCCTCGGGTACGAGCAGTACTTC. It is translated as CASSLAGGLTLGYEQYF.

The chain recombines TRBV2 with TRBJ2-3, with TRBD2 identical over 8 bases. The CDR3 totals 15 residues. Trimming took 3 bases from V and 5 from J; bases not matched to a gene: 7. CDR1 is SNHLY, CDR2 FYNNEI, per germline. The CDR3 DNA reads as TGTGCCAGCAGTGAGGAAGCGGGGGCTCGAGATACGCAGTATTTT. As protein: CASSEEAGARDTQYF.